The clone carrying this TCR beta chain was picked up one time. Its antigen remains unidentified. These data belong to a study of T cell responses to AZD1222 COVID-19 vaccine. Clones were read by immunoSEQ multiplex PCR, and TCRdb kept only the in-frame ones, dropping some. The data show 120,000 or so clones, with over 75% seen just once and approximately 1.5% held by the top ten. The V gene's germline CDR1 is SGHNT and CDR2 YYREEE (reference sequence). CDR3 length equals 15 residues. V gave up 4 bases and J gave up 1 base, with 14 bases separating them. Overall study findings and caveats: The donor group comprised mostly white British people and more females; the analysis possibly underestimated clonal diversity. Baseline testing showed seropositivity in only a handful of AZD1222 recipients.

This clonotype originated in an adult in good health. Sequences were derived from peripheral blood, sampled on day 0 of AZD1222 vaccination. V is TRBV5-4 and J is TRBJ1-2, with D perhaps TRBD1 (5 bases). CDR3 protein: CASSPKGYVNYGYTF. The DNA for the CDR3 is TGTGCCAGCAGCCCCAAGGGGTACGTTAACTATGGCTACACCTTC.